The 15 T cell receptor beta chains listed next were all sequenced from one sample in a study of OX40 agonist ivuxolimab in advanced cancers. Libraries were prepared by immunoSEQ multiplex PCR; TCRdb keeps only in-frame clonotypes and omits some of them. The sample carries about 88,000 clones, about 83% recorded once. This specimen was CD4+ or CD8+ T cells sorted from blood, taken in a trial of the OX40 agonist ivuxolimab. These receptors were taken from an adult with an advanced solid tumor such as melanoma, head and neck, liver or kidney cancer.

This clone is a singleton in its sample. The CDR3 bases are TGCGCCAGCACCCAGATGGCGGGGACGACCGGGGAGCTGTTTTTT. Its protein is CASTQMAGTTGELFF. The gene calls are TRBV5-1 and TRBJ2-2; D is perhaps TRBD2 (6 bases). The CDR3 consists of 15 residues. V was cut by 6 bases and J by 5 bases, with 17 bases left in between. From germline, CDR1 is SGHRS and CDR2 YFSETQ.

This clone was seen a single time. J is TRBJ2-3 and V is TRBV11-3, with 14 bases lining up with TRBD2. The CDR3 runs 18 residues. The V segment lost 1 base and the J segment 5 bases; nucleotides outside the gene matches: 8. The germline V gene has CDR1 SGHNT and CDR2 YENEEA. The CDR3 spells CASSLGQGLAGVEDTQYF. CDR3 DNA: TGTGCCAGCAGCTTAGGCCAGGGACTAGCGGGAGTAGAAGATACGCAGTATTTT.

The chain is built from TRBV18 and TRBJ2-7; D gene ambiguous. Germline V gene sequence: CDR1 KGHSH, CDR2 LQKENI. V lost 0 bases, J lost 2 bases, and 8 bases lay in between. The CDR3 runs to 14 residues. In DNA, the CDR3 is TGTGCCAGCTCACCACCTCTAGGGCCCTACGAGCAGTACTTC. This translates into CASSPPLGPYEQYF.

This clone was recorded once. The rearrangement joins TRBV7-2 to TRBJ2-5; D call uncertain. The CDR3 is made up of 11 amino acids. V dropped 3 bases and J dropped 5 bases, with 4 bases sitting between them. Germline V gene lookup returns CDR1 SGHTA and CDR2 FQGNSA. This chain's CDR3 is CASSFRETQYF. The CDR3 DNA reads TGTGCCAGCAGCTTTAGGGAGACCCAGTACTTC.

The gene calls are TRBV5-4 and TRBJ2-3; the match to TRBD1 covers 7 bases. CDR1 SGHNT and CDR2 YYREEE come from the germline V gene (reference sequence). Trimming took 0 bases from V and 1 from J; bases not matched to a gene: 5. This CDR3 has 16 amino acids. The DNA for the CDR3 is TGTGCCAGCAGCTTGGAAGGACAGGAAGGCACAGATACGCAGTATTTT. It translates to CASSLEGQEGTDTQYF.

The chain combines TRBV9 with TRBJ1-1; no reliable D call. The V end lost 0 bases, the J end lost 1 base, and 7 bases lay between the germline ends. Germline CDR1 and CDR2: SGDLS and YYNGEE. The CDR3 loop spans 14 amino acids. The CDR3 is CASSVDQANTEAFF. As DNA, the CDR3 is TGTGCCAGCAGCGTAGATCAGGCGAACACTGAAGCTTTCTTT.

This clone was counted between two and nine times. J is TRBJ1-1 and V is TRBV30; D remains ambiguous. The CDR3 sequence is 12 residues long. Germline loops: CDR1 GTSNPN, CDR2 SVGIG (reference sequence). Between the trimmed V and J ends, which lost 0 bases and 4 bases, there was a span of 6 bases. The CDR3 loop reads CAWSVRVTEAFF. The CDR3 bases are TGTGCCTGGAGTGTAAGGGTCACTGAAGCTTTCTTT.

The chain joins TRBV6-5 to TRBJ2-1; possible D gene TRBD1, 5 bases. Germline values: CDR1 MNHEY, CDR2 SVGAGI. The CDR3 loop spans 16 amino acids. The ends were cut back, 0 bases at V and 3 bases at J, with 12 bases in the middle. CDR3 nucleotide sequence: TGTGCCAGCAGTTACTCCTTTGACAGACTCTACAATGAGCAGTTCTTC. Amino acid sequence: CASSYSFDRLYNEQFF.

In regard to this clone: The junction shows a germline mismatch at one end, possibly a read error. The CDR3 loop reads CASSPQGANYGYAF. CDR3 sequence (DNA): TGTGCCAGCAGCCCACAGGGGGCGAACTATGGCTACGCCTTC. The chain couples TRBV11-2 to TRBJ1-2, with 9 nucleotides matching TRBD1. Germline V gene sequence: CDR1 SGHAT, CDR2 FQNNGV. The CDR3 is 14 residues long.

Here the CDR3 reads CASHPGQGAKNIQYF. The CDR3 DNA reads as TGTGCCAGCCACCCCGGACAGGGGGCCAAAAACATTCAGTACTTC. The rearrangement uses TRBV7-3 and TRBJ2-4; 9 nucleotides line up with TRBD1. The germline V gene encodes CDR1 SGHTA and CDR2 FQGTGA. This CDR3 comprises 15 residues. The ends lost 8 bases at V and 1 base at J; junction bases unmatched: 6.

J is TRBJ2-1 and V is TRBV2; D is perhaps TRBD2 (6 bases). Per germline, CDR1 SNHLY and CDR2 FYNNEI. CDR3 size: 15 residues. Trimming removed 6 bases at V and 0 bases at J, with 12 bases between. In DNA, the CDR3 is TGTGCCAGCAGATGGAGGGGAAGCTCCTACAATGAGCAGTTCTTC. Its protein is CASRWRGSSYNEQFF.

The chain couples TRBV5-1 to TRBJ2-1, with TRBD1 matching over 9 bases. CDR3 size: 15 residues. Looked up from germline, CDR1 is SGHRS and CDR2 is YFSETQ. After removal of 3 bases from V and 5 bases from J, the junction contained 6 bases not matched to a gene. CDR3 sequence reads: CASSWTGDSDNEQFF. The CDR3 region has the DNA TGCGCCAGCAGCTGGACAGGGGATTCGGACAATGAGCAGTTCTTC.

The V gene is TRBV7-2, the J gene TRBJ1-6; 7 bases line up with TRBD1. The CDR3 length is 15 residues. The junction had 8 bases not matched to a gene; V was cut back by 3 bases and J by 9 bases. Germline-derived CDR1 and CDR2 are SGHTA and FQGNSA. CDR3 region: CASSFQGGQGSPLHF. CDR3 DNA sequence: TGTGCCAGCAGCTTTCAGGGGGGGCAAGGTTCACCCCTCCACTTT.

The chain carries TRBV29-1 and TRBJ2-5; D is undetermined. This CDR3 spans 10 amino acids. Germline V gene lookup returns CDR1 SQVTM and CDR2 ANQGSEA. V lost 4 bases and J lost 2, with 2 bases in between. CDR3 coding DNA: TGCAGCGTTGTGCAAGAGACCCAGTACTTC. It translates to CSVVQETQYF. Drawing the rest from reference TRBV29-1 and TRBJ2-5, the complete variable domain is SAVISQKPSRDICQRGTSLTIQCQVDSQVTMMFWYRQQPGQSLTLIATANQGSEATYESGFVIDKFPISRPNLTFSTLTVSNMSPEDSSIYLCSVVQETQYFGPGTRLLVL.

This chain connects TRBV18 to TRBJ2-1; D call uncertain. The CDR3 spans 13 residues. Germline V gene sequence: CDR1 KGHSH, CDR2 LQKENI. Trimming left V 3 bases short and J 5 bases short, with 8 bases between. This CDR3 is CASSPRGNNEQFF. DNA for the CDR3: TGTGCCAGCTCACCTCGAGGCAACAATGAGCAGTTCTTC.